This T cell receptor (beta chain) was identified during a study of control samples from healthy donors and cancer patients. Method: immunoSEQ multiplex PCR; TCRdb's copy keeps in-frame clones and lacks some. The sample has approximately 150,000 clones, nearly 90% seen once. The ends lost 8 bases at V and 6 bases at J; junction bases unmatched: 7. This CDR3 has 13 amino acids. Per the germline V gene, CDR1 is ENHRY and CDR2 is SYGVKD. The sequencing input was PBMCs. This clonotype originated in a man in his fifties or sixties with head and neck cancer. This chain uses TRBV10-3 with TRBJ2-1, with TRBD2 matching 7 bases. The CDR3 is CAIYAGVGNEQFF. DNA of the CDR3: TGTGCCATCTACGCGGGAGTTGGCAATGAGCAGTTCTTC.